The sequence of this T cell receptor beta chain was determined in a study of blood T cells in healthy people across ages (dated by TCRdb to the mid-2010s). As for the study more broadly: In model experiments, template switching captured about one uniquely barcoded TCR beta cDNA molecule for every two T cells. The donors were divided into four age groups: young (average around 16 years), middle-aged (under 40), aged (around 59) and long-lived (roughly 88). To track age-related changes in TCR beta repertoire diversity, the study relied on deep sequencing normalized with unique cDNA molecular identifiers. To avoid experimental bias, donors of different ages were randomly spread across the sequencing lanes. For two donors (one aged 18 to 29 and one aged 80 or older), the study analyzed two additional independent replicas of 1 million unique cDNA reads from the same blood draw.

The germline V gene sets CDR1 to SNHLY and CDR2 to FYNNEI. V drops 5 bases and J drops 7 bases, leaving 15 bases in between. The CDR3, from cysteine to phenylalanine, totals 14 residues. This entry keeps only the CDR3 DNA: 42 bases, framed from base 1. Overall results and qualifications from the work: Because the CMV infection status of the donors was unknown, age-related changes in expanded clonotypes may potentially have been confounded. As age increased, observed TCR beta diversity per million T cells dropped in a roughly linear way, and a significant reduction was already evident by age 40. Total diversity estimates from one million sequenced T cells were considered lower bounds and underestimates. Compared with the aged group, the long-lived group had more naive CD4+ T cells, fewer expanded clones and increased TCR diversity, suggesting age selection. There was a strong correlation between observed TCR beta diversity and the percentage of naive T cells measured by flow cytometry. Conclusive comparison of naive and antigen-experienced compartments was prevented by the profiling of bulk unsorted PBMCs.

Systemically healthy Caucasian individuals from Russia, approximately 39 in total and aged roughly 6 to 95 years, were included as donors. Each donor gave 8 to 10 milliliters of peripheral blood, drawn into EDTA-treated Vacutainer tubes. Ficoll-Paque density-gradient centrifugation was used to isolate PBMCs, with at least 6 million obtained per sample. Trizol reagent was used to extract total RNA from PBMCs, with at least 5 micrograms per sample. Naive CD45RAhigh/CD27high T cell percentages were measured by flow cytometry on a PBMC aliquot from every donor. This clonotype was seen only a few times. Its antigen has not been determined. The sample holds no much larger clone one base away, and base qualities are not on file. The receptor library was made with 5' RACE. Sequenced on an Illumina HiSeq 2500. A second PCR of about 7 to 12 cycles was performed with a sample-barcoded 5' primer and a J-beta primer mix. A template-switch 5' adaptor carrying 12 random nucleotides introduced a unique molecular identifier onto each TCR beta cDNA molecule. Each sample yielded at least 3 million CDR3-containing paired-end reads. The Mint cDNA synthesis kit, primed by a TRBC-specific oligonucleotide, was used to synthesize first-strand cDNA from all RNA. All cDNA was treated with uracil-DNA glycosylase and then went through a first 18-cycle PCR with the universal primers M1SS and BC2_uni_R. The authors' analysis ran thus. For normalization, 1 million high-quality reads, each with a distinct molecular identifier, were randomly selected from each sample. Instead of being binned into consensus sequences, reads with shared molecular identifiers were discarded. MiTCR, set to a Q25 quality threshold and the strictest error-elimination algorithm, was used for CDR3 identification, clonotype clustering and error correction. A nonparametric unseen species model with Euler transformation was used to estimate a lower bound on total TCR beta diversity. In TCRdb, the public reads were trimmed at Q25 with fastp and aligned with MiXCR, with productive beta chains retained. Duplicate CDR3 protein sequences are folded into a single record with the most common DNA and genes. TCRdb's processing, not the authors' own work, is the source of the V and J calls. The sample table holds fewer than 750,000 distinct CDR3 sequences, of which around 48% were seen once. The ten largest clones add up to about 26% of the sample.

The origin of this receptor is an elderly man in good health. This receptor chain uses TRBV2 and TRBJ1-5; the D gene cannot be named for sure. Sequences were obtained from blood. The nucleotides read TGTGCCAGCAGTAAGAATAGTGATCAGCAGCCCCAGCATTTT. It specifies CASSKNSDQQPQHF.